The present TCR beta chain was sequenced within a study of T cell clonality in common variable immunodeficiency. Study outcomes and limitations: CVID subjects showed higher TCRbeta clonality than healthy controls. CVID patient heterogeneity limited repertoire-clinical complication correlations. Common variable immunodeficiency TCR beta sequences reportedly had fewer deletions and N-nucleotide insertions. Shared TCRbeta clones were fewer between CVID subjects than controls.

Method: immunoSEQ multiplex PCR; TCRdb's copy keeps in-frame clones and lacks some. The data show fewer than 65,000 clones, none appearing only once, with around 0.8% held by the ten largest. The CDR3 contains 16 residues. Germline V gives CDR1 KGHSH, CDR2 LQKENI. J lost 4 bases, V lost 3 bases, and 7 bases had no gene match. This clone was picked up many times. Its antigen is unidentified. The read ends 3 residues shy of where the CDR3 ends; the end is completed using the germline J gene. The rearrangement joins TRBV18 to TRBJ2-3, with 10 bases aligning to TRBD2. The sequenced material came from peripheral blood mononuclear cells. The receptor's source is a person aged 18 to 75 in good health. This chain's CDR3 is CASSPYSGGASDTQYF. CDR3 DNA, as far as it was read: TGTGCCAGCTCACCTTACAGCGGGGGGGCATCAGATACG.